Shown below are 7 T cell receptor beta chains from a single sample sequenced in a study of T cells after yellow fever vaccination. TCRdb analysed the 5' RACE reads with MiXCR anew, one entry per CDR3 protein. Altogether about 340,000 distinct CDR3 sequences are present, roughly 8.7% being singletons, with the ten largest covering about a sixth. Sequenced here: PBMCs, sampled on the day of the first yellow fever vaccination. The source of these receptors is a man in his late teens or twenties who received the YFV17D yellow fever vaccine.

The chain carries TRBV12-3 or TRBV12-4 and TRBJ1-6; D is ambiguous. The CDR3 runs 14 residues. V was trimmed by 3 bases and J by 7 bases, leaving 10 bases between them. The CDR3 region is CASSLNLGNSPLHF. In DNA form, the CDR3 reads TGTGCCAGCAGTTTGAATCTGGGGAATTCACCCCTCCACTTT.

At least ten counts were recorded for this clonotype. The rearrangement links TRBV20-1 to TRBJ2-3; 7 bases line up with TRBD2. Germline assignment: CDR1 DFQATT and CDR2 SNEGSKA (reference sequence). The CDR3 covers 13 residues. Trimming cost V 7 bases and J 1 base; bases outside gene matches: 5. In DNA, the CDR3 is TGCAGTGTCAGGAGCGGGGGCACAGATACGCAGTATTTT. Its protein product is CSVRSGGTDTQYF.

CDR3 amino acids: CASSSSRLGGPQFF. CDR3 nucleotide sequence: TGTGCCAGCAGCTCATCAAGGTTGGGAGGACCCCAGTTCTTC. The V call is TRBV11-2, the J call TRBJ2-1, with TRBD2 as a possible D gene (6 bases). V was clipped by 4 bases and J by 13 bases, with 20 bases between them. CDR1 and CDR2 (germline): SGHAT, FQNNGV. The CDR3 sequence is 14 residues long.

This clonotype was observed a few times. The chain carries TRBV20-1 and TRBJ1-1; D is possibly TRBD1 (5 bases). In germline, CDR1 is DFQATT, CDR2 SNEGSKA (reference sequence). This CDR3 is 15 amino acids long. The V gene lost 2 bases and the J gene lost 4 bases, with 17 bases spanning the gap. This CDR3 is CSARSSHHQGTEAFF. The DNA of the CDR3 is TGCAGTGCTAGATCAAGCCACCACCAGGGCACTGAAGCTTTCTTT.

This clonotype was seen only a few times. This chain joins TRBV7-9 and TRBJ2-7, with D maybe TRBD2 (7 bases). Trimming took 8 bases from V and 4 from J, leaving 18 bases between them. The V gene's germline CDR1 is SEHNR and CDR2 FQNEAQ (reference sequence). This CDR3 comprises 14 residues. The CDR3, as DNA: TGTGCCAGCGGTCGGGGGGCCCAGCCTTACGAGCAGTACTTC. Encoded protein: CASGRGAQPYEQYF. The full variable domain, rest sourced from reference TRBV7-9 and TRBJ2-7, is DTGVSQNPRHKITKRGQNVTFRCDPISEHNRLYWYRQTLGQGPEFLTYFQNEAQLEKSRLLSDRFSAERPKGSFSTLEIQRTEQGDSAMYLCASGRGAQPYEQYFGPGTRLTVT.

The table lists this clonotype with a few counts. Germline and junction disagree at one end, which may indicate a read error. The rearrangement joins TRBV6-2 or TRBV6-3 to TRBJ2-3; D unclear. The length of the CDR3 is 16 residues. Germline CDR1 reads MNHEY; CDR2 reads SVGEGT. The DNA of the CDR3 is TGTGCCAGCAGTCACTCCCCCGGGCGACTGCCGGGTACGCAGTATTTT. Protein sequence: CASSHSPGRLPGTQYF.

CDR3 nucleotide sequence: TGTGCCAGCAGTACACCTAGCGGGGGGGGAACAGATACGCAGTATTTT. Amino acid sequence: CASSTPSGGGTDTQYF. This rearrangement joins TRBV7-2 to TRBJ2-3; 12 nucleotides align to TRBD2. This CDR3 contains 16 residues. CDR1 and CDR2 from the germline V gene are SGHTA and FQGNSA. V lost 6 bases to trimming and J lost 3 bases; unmatched junction nucleotides: 7.